The T cell receptor beta chain under discussion was sequenced for a study of blood T cell repertoires in COVID-19. Study information: From T cells, B-cell-depleted T cells, or PBMCs came the material, which was cDNA or gDNA.

In the source study's methods: Reference gene primer amplification in the assay estimated nucleated cell counts. Sequencing was performed with immunoSEQ multiplex PCR; in TCRdb, only in-frame clones are kept and a portion is missing. That table supplies the V and J calls and clone size; D and trimming were determined from the DNA. Here the sample spans hundreds of thousands of clones, about 70% being singletons. The CDR3 spans 16 residues. The V and J ends lost 1 base and 9 bases, in that order; junction bases with no gene match: 11. Germline CDR1 reads SNHLY; CDR2 reads FYNNEI. This clonotype was obtained from a woman of 80 years or more with acute or convalescent COVID-19. The chain joins TRBV2 to TRBJ1-5; 8 bases align to TRBD1. The specimen was peripheral blood. CDR3 DNA: TGTGCCAGCAGTGAAGAGGGGACAGGTATTGGTGTGCCCCAGCATTTT. It translates to CASSEEGTGIGVPQHF.